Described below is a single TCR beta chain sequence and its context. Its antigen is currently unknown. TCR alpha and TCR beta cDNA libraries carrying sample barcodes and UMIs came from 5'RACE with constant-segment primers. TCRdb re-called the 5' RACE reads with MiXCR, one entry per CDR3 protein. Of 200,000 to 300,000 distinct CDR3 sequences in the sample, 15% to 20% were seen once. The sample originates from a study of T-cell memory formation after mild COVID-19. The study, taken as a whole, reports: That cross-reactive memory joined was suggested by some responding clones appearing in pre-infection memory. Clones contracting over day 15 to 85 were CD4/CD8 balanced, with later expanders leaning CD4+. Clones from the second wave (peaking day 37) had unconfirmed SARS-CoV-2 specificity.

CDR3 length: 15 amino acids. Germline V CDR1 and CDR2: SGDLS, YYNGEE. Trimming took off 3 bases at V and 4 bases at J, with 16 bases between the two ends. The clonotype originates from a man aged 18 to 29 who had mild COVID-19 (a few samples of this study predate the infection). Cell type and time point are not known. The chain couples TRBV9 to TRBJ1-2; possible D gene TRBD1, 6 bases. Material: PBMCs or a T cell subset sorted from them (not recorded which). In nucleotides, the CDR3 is TGTGCCAGCAGCGAGATTCAACAGGGACTCTATGGCTACACCTTC. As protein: CASSEIQQGLYGYTF. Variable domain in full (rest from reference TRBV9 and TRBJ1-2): DSGVTQTPKHLITATGQRVTLRCSPRSGDLSVYWYQQSLDQGLQFLIQYYNGEERAKGNILERFSAQQFPDLHSELNLSSLELGDSALYFCASSEIQQGLYGYTFGSGTRLTVV.